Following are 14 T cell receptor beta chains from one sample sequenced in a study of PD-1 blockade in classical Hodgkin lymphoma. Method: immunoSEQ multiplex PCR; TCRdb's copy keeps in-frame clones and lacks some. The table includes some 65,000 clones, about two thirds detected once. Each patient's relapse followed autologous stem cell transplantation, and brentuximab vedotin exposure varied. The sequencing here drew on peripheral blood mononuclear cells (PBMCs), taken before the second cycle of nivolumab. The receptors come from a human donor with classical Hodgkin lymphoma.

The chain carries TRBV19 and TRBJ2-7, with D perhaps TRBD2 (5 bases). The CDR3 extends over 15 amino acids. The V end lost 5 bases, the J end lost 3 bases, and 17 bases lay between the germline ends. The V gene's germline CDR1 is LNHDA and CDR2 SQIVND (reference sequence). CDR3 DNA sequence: TGTGCCAGTAGTCCGGTGGGAGACCCTCTCTACGAGCAGTACTTC. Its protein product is CASSPVGDPLYEQYF.

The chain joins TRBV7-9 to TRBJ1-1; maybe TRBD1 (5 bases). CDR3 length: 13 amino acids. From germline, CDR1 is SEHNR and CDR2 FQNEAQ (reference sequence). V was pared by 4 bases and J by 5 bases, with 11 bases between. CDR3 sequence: CASSSGTQTEAFF. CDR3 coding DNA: TGTGCCAGCAGCTCCGGGACCCAGACTGAAGCTTTCTTT.

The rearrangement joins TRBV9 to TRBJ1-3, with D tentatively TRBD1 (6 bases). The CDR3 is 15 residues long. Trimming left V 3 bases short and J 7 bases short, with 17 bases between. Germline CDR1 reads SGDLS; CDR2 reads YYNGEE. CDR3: CASSASEGVWNTIYF. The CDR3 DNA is TGTGCCAGCAGCGCCTCTGAGGGGGTTTGGAACACCATATATTTT.

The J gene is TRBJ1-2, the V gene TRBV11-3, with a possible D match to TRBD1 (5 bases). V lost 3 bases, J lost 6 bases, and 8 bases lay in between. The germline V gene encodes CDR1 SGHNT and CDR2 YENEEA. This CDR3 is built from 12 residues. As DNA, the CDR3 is TGTGCCAGCAGCTTTGGGGGGAATGGCTACACCTTC. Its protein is CASSFGGNGYTF.

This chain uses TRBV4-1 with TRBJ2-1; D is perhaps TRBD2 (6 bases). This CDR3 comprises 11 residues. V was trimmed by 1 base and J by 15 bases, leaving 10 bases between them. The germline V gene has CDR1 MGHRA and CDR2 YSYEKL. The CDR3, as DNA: TGCGCCAGCAGCCAAGTTGGGGGAGGGTTCTTC. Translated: CASSQVGGGFF.

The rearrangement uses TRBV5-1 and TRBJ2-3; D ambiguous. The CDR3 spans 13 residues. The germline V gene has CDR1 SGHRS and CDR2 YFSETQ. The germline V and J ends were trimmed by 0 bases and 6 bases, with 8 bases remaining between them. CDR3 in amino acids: CASSLVGWDTQYF. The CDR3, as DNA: TGCGCCAGCAGCTTGGTAGGGTGGGATACGCAGTATTTT.

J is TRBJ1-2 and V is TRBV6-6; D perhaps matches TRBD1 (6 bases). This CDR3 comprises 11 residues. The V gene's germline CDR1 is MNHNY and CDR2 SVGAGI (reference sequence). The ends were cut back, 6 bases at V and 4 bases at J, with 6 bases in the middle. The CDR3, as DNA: TGTGCCAGCAGACAGGGCTATGGCTACACCTTC. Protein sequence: CASRQGYGYTF.

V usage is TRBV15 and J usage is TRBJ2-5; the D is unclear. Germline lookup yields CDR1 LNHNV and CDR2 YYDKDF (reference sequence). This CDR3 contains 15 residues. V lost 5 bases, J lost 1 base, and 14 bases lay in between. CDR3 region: CATSSRWPVQETQYF. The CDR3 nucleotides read TGTGCCACCAGCTCTCGGTGGCCAGTCCAAGAGACCCAGTACTTC.

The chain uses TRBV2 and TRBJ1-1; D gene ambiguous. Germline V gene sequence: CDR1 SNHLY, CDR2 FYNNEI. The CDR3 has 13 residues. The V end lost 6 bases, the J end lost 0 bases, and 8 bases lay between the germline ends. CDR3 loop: CASSGTLNTEAFF. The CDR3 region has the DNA TGTGCCAGCAGCGGTACACTGAACACTGAAGCTTTCTTT. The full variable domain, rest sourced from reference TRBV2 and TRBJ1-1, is EPEVTQTPSHQVTQMGQEVILRCVPISNHLYFYWYRQILGQKVEFLVSFYNNEISEKSEIFDDQFSVERPDGSNFTLKIRSTKLEDSAMYFCASSGTLNTEAFFGQGTRLTVV.

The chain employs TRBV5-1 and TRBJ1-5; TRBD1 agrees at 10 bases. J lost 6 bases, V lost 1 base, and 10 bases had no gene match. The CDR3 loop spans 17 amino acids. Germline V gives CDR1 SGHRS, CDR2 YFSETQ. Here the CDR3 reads CASSLTPTGGGGQPQHF. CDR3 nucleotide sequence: TGCGCCAGCAGCTTGACTCCGACAGGGGGCGGTGGTCAGCCCCAGCATTTT.

The CDR3 sequence is CASSPRIGTGELFF. Here the CDR3 DNA reads TGCGCCAGCAGCCCGCGAATTGGTACCGGGGAGCTGTTTTTT. V is TRBV5-1 and J is TRBJ2-2, with no clear D. CDR1 SGHRS and CDR2 YFSETQ come from the germline V gene. The CDR3 covers 14 residues. Trimming removed 4 bases at V and 5 bases at J, with 12 bases between.

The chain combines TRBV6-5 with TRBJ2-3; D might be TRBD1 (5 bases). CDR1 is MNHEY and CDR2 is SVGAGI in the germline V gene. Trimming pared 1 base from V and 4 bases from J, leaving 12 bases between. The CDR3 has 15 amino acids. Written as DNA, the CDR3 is TGTGCCAGCAGTTACTGGCCAGGGTATGCAGATACGCAGTATTTT. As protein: CASSYWPGYADTQYF.

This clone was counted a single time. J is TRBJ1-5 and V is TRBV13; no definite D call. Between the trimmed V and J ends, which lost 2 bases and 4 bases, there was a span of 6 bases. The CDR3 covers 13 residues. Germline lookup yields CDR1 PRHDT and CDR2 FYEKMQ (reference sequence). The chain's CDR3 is CASSLSRNQPQHF. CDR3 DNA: TGTGCCAGCAGCTTATCACGGAATCAGCCCCAGCATTTT.

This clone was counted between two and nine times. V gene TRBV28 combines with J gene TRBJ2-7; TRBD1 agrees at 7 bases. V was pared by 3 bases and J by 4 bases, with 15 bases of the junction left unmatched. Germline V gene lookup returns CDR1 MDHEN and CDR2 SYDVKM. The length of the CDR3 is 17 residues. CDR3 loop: CASSFLSLKGAPYEQYF. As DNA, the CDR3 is TGTGCCAGCAGTTTTCTGTCGCTGAAGGGGGCGCCGTACGAGCAGTACTTC.